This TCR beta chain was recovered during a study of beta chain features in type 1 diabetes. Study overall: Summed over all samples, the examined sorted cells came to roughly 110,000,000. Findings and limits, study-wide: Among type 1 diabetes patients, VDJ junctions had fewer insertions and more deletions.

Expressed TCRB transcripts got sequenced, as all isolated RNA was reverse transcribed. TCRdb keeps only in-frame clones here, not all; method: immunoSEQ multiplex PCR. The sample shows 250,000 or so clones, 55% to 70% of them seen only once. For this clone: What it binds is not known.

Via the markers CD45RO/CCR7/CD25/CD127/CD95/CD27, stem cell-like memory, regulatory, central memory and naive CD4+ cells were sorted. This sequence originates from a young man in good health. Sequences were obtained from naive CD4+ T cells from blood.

CDR3 sequence reads: CATQRLAGSTDTQYF. The CDR3 region has the DNA TGTGCTACTCAGAGACTAGCGGGTAGCACAGATACGCAGTATTTT. V is TRBV6-5 and J is TRBJ2-3; 10 nucleotides match TRBD2. Germline V gene sequence: CDR1 MNHEY, CDR2 SVGAGI. The CDR3 spans 15 residues.